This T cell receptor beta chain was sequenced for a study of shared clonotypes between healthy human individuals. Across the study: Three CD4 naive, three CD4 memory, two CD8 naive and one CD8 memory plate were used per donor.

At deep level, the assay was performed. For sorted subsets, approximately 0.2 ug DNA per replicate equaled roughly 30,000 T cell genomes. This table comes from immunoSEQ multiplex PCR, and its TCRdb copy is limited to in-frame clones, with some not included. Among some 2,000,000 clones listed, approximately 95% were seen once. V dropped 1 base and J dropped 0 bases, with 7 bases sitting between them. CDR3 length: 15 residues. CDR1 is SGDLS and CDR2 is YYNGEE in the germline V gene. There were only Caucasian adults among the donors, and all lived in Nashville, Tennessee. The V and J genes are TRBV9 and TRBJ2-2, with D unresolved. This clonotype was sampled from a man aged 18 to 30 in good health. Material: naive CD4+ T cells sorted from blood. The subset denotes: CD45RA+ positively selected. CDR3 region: CASSVQAPNTGELFF. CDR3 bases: TGTGCCAGCAGCGTACAGGCTCCGAACACCGGGGAGCTGTTTTTT.